This entry lists 9 T cell receptor beta chains sequenced from one sample in a study of T cell responses to AZD1222 COVID-19 vaccine. The repertoire was sequenced with immunoSEQ multiplex PCR; TCRdb's copy has only in-frame clones and lacks some. The data show 180,000 or so clones, 85% to 90% seen once. The material was peripheral blood, obtained on day 0 of AZD1222 vaccination. The receptor set was obtained from an adult in good health.

This clone showed up just once. This chain connects TRBV7-6 to TRBJ1-1, with D tentatively TRBD1 (5 bases). Trimming shortened V by 1 base and J by 1 base, and 10 bases separated the two germline ends. The CDR3 is 15 residues long. The germline gives CDR1 SGHVS, CDR2 FNYEAQ. CDR3 protein: CASSLVAGSNTEAFF. The CDR3, as DNA: TGTGCCAGCAGCTTAGTCGCAGGGTCGAACACTGAAGCTTTCTTT.

V gene TRBV2 combines with J gene TRBJ2-2, with 8 bases aligning to TRBD1. Unmatched junction bases numbered 6, after V lost 6 bases and J lost 6 bases. The CDR3 contains 14 residues. Germline lookup yields CDR1 SNHLY and CDR2 FYNNEI. The CDR3 is CASRRQGIAGELFF. CDR3 bases: TGTGCCAGCAGACGACAGGGGATCGCCGGGGAGCTGTTTTTT.

The rearrangement links TRBV5-1 to TRBJ2-3; 8 nucleotides agree with TRBD2. J lost 1 base, V lost 4 bases, and 17 bases had no gene match. The CDR3 loop spans 19 amino acids. Germline values: CDR1 SGHRS, CDR2 YFSETQ. Here the CDR3 reads CASSPLSSGITRGTDTQYF. CDR3 DNA: TGCGCCAGCAGCCCTCTGAGTAGCGGGATAACTAGGGGCACAGATACGCAGTATTTT.

This sequence joins TRBV9 and TRBJ1-3; unclear D gene. V lost 2 bases, J lost 0 bases, and 9 bases lay in between. The length of the CDR3 is 15 residues. Germline values: CDR1 SGDLS, CDR2 YYNGEE. The CDR3, as DNA: TGTGCCAGCAGCGTCTCAGGCCTCTCTGGAAACACCATATATTTT. As protein: CASSVSGLSGNTIYF.

This clone was counted once. The V call is TRBV6-6, the J call TRBJ2-5; the D is unclear. Germline CDR1 MNHNY, CDR2 SVGAGI (reference sequence). Trimming removed 0 bases from V and 5 bases from J, with 10 bases in between. The CDR3 spans 14 residues. DNA of the CDR3: TGTGCCAGCAGTTACTCGAAGCTAGTTGAGACCCAGTACTTC. Translating it yields CASSYSKLVETQYF.

This clone was found a few times. The DNA of the CDR3 is TGTGCCAGCTCACCACCGGGTCAGGGTACGGGAGCCGGCTACACCTTC. Its protein is CASSPPGQGTGAGYTF. The rearrangement links TRBV18 to TRBJ1-2; D might be TRBD1 (5 bases). Per germline, CDR1 KGHSH and CDR2 LQKENI. The CDR3 contains 16 residues. Trimming removed 0 bases from V and 8 bases from J, with 19 bases in between.

The CDR3 region is CASSLEGPGLKKQYF. For the CDR3, the DNA is TGCGCCAGCAGCTTGGAGGGCCCGGGCCTCAAAAAGCAGTATTTT. This chain connects TRBV5-1 to TRBJ2-3; D not certain. Germline V gives CDR1 SGHRS, CDR2 YFSETQ. CDR3 length: 15 amino acids. The V end lost 0 bases, the J end lost 11 bases, and 19 bases lay between the germline ends. Full variable domain (rest looked up from reference TRBV5-1 and TRBJ2-3): KAGVTQTPRYLIKTRGQQVTLSCSPISGHRSVSWYQQTPGQGLQFLFEYFSETQRNKGNFPGRFSGRQFSNSRSEMNVSTLELGDSALYLCASSLEGPGLKKQYFGPGTRLTVL.

This sequence joins TRBV29-1 and TRBJ1-2, with a tentative D call TRBD1 (5 bases). Trimming took off 3 bases at V and 7 bases at J, with 24 bases between the two ends. The germline CDR1 and CDR2 sequences are SQVTM and ANQGSEA. The CDR3 runs 16 residues. In DNA form, the CDR3 reads TGCAGCGTTGATCGCGGCAGGGAAGGCCCGACGGGTGGCTACACCTTC. It specifies CSVDRGREGPTGGYTF.

This chain links TRBV7-9 with TRBJ2-2, with D possibly being TRBD1 or TRBD2 (5 bases each). The CDR3 has 15 residues. Trimming removed 3 bases from V and 1 base from J, with 9 bases in between. Germline V lookup: CDR1 SEHNR, CDR2 FQNEAQ (reference sequence). The CDR3 DNA sequence: TGTGCCAGCAGCTTGATGAGGGGGAACACCGGGGAGCTGTTTTTT. This translates into CASSLMRGNTGELFF.